This T cell receptor (beta chain) was documented in a study of T cell clonality in common variable immunodeficiency. The sample holds many counts of this clone. The read ends 3 residues before the CDR3 terminus; that terminus is restored from the germline J gene. CDR3 length: 13 amino acids. Trimming stripped 0 bases from V and 4 bases from J, with 7 bases between. Per germline, CDR1 SGHRS and CDR2 YFSETQ. Method: immunoSEQ multiplex PCR; TCRdb's copy keeps in-frame clones and lacks some. The sample was found to contain under 45,000 clones, and every one recurs. This chain joins TRBV5-1 and TRBJ1-2; D gene ambiguous. This clonotype was obtained from a person between 18 and 75 years old in good health. Sequencing input: peripheral blood mononuclear cells. The DNA read from the CDR3 is TGCGCCAGCAGCTTGGGGCTGAGCTATGGC. Translating gives CASSLGLSYG. The CDR3 in its entirety is CASSLGLSYGYTF.